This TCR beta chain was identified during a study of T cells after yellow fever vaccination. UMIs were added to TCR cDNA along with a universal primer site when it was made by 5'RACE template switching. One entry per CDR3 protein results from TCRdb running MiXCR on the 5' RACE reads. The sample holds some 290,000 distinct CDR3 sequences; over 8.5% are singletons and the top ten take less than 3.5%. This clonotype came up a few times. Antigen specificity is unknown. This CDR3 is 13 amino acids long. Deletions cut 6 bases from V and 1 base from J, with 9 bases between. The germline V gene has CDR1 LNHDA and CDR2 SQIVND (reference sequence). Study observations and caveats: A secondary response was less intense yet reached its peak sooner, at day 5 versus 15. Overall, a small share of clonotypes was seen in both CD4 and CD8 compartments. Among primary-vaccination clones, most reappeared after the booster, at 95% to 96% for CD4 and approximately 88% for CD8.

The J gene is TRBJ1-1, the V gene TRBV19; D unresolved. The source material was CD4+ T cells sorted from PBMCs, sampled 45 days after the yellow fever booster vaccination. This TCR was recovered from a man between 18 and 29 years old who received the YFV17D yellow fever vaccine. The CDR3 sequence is CASSRRQNTEAFF. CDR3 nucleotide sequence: TGTGCCAGTAGCCGACGACAGAACACTGAAGCTTTCTTT.